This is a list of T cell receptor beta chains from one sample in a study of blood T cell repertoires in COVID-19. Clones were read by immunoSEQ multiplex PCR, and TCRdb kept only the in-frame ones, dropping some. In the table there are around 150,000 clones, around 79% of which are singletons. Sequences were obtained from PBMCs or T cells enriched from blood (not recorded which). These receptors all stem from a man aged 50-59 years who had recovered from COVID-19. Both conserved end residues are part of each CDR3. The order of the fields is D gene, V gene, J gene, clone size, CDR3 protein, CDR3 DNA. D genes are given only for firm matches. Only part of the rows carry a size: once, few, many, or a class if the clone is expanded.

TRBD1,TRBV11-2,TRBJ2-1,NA,CASSLLGTGNNEQFF,TGTGCCAGCAGCTTACTCGGGACAGGAAACAATGAGCAGTTCTTC
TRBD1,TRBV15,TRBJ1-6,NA,CATSRAPRTGFAPLHF,TGTGCCACCAGCAGAGCCCCAAGGACAGGTTTTGCACCCCTCCACTTT
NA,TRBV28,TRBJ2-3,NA,CASSTWDWQVTDTQYF,TGTGCCAGCAGTACATGGGACTGGCAGGTCACAGATACGCAGTATTTT
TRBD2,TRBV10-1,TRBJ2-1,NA,CASSEKAGGSSYNEQFF,TGCGCCAGCAGTGAGAAAGCGGGAGGAAGCTCCTACAATGAGCAGTTCTTC
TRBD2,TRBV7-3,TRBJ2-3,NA,CASSHRPAGVDTQYF,TGTGCCAGCAGCCACCGGCCAGCGGGGGTAGATACGCAGTATTTT
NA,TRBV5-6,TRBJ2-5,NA,CASSPTGPGAETQYF,TGTGCCAGCAGCCCGACAGGTCCGGGCGCAGAGACCCAGTACTTC
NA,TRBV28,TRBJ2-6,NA,CASSPDRSSGANVLTF,TGTGCCAGCAGTCCTGACAGGAGCTCTGGGGCCAACGTCCTGACTTTC
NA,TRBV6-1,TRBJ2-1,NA,CASSDLADYEQFF,TGTGCCAGCAGTGATCTAGCTGACTATGAGCAGTTCTTC
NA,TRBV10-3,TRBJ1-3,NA,CANRAEGSGNTIYF,TGTGCCAACCGGGCGGAGGGTTCTGGAAACACCATATATTTT
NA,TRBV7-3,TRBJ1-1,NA,CASSLYPGLNTEAFF,TGTGCCAGCAGCTTATATCCAGGATTGAACACTGAAGCTTTCTTT
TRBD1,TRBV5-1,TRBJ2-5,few,CASSRGTGGRETQYF,TGCGCCAGCAGCCGGGGTACAGGGGGCCGAGAGACCCAGTACTTC
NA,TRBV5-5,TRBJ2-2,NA,CASSLSEGNTGELFF,TGTGCCAGCAGCTTGTCGGAGGGGAACACCGGGGAGCTGTTTTTT
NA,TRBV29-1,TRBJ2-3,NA,CSVDGLTTDTQYF,TGCAGCGTTGATGGGCTAACCACAGATACGCAGTATTTT
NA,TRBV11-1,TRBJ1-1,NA,CASSFRGDSEAFF,TGTGCCAGCAGCTTCAGGGGTGATTCTGAAGCTTTCTTT
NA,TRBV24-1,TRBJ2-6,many,CATQREAGANVLTF,TGTGCCACCCAACGAGAAGCCGGGGCCAACGTCCTGACTTTC
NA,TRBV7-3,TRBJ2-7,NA,CASSLSVWDNEQYF,TGTGCCAGCAGCTTATCAGTCTGGGACAACGAGCAGTACTTC
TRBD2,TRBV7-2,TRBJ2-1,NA,CASSLAPAGVNNEQFF,TGTGCCAGCAGCTTAGCCCCAGCGGGAGTCAACAATGAGCAGTTCTTC
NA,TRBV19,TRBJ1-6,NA,CASHVGGIRNSPLHF,TGTGCCAGCCACGTAGGGGGTATTAGGAATTCACCCCTCCACTTT
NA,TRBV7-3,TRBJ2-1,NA,CASSPTGGDNEQFF,TGTGCCAGCAGCCCTACGGGCGGGGACAATGAGCAGTTCTTC
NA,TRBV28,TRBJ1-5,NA,CASRARGLNQPQHF,TGTGCCAGCAGGGCCAGAGGTCTTAATCAGCCCCAGCATTTT
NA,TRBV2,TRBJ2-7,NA,CASSSSSRSYEQYF,TGTGCCAGCAGTTCCTCTAGCCGTTCCTACGAGCAGTACTTC
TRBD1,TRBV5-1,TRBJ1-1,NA,CASRPGQGNTEAFF,TGCGCCAGCAGACCGGGACAGGGGAACACTGAAGCTTTCTTT
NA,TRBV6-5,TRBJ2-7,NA,CASSYFRGYEQYF,TGTGCCAGCAGTTACTTTCGCGGGTACGAGCAGTACTTC
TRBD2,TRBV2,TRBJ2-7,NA,CASRAGGAYEQYF,TGTGCCAGCAGGGCGGGGGGGGCCTACGAGCAGTACTTC
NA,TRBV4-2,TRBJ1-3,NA,CASSHEPQQVSGNTIYF,TGTGCCAGCAGCCATGAGCCACAGCAAGTCTCTGGAAACACCATATATTTT
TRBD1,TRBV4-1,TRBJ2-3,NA,CASSNPGQSTDTQYF,TGCGCCAGCAGCAACCCGGGACAGAGCACAGATACGCAGTATTTT
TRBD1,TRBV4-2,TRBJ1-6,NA,CASSQEATGDNSPLHF,TGTGCCAGCAGCCAAGAGGCCACAGGGGATAATTCACCCCTCCACTTT
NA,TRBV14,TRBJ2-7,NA,CASSQVLQEQYF,TGTGCCAGCAGCCAAGTTTTACAGGAGCAGTACTTC
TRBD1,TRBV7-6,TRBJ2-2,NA,CASSLVGTGTNTGELFF,TGTGCCAGCAGCTTAGTCGGGACAGGGACGAACACCGGGGAGCTGTTTTTT
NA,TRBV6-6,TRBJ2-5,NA,CASSSSWQETQYF,TGTGCCAGCAGTTCTAGTTGGCAAGAGACCCAGTACTTC
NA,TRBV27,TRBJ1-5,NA,CASAGRMGNQPQHF,TGTGCCAGCGCGGGTAGGATGGGCAATCAGCCCCAGCATTTT
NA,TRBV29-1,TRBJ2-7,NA,CSVLRGSREQYF,TGCAGCGTTCTCAGAGGATCACGCGAGCAGTACTTC
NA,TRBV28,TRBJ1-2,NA,CASSFKYSGGYYGYTF,TGTGCCAGCAGTTTTAAATACAGTGGGGGCTACTATGGCTACACCTTC
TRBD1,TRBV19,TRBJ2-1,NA,CASSSRDRGLLGSEQFF,TGTGCCAGTAGTAGCCGGGACAGGGGGCTCCTCGGATCTGAGCAGTTCTTC
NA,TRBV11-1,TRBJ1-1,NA,CASSLTVMNTEAFF,TGTGCCAGCAGCCTGACTGTTATGAACACTGAAGCTTTCTTT
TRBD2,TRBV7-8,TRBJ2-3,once,CASSSERGGGTDTQYF,TGTGCCAGCAGCTCGGAGCGGGGTGGGGGCACAGATACGCAGTATTTT
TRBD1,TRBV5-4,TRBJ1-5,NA,CASSQDRGGQPQHF,TGTGCCAGCAGCCAGGACAGGGGAGGCCAGCCCCAGCATTTT
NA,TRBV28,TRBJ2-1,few,CAEGTSYNEQFF,TGTGCCGAGGGGACTTCCTACAATGAGCAGTTCTTC
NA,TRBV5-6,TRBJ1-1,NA,CASSFDPGTEAFF,TGTGCCAGCAGCTTTGACCCGGGGACTGAAGCTTTCTTT
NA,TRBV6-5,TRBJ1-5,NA,CASILDRLNQPQHF,TGTGCCAGCATCTTGGACAGACTCAATCAGCCCCAGCATTTT
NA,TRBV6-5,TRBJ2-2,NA,CASSYGAGGGGELFF,TGTGCCAGCAGTTACGGGGCAGGGGGAGGCGGGGAGCTGTTTTTT
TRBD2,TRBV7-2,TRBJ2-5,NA,CASSPQTSGGAQTQYF,TGTGCCAGCAGCCCACAAACTAGCGGGGGGGCTCAGACCCAGTACTTC
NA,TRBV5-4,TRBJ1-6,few,CASGHTSSYNSPLHF,TGTGCCAGCGGACACACGAGCTCCTATAATTCACCCCTCCACTTT
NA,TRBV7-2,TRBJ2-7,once,CASRSTRASLMYF,TGTGCCAGCAGGTCAACGCGGGCTAGCTTAATGTACTTC
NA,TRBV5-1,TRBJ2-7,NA,CASSFYRDYEQYF,TGCGCCAGCAGCTTTTACAGGGACTACGAGCAGTACTTC
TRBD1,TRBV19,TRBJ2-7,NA,CASTDRARGFLHEQYF,TGTGCCAGCACCGACAGGGCTAGGGGATTTCTCCACGAGCAGTACTTC
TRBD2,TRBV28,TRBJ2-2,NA,CASRSGGNTGELFF,TGTGCCAGCAGATCGGGAGGGAACACCGGGGAGCTGTTTTTT
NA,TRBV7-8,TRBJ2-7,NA,CASSLNGQSYEQYF,TGTGCCAGCAGCTTAAATGGGCAATCCTACGAGCAGTACTTC
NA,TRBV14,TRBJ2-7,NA,CASSQTPGTKGEQYF,TGTGCCAGCAGCCAGACTCCCGGGACAAAAGGCGAGCAGTACTTC
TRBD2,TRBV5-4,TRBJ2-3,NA,CASSSGLAGSTDTQYF,TGTGCCAGCAGCTCGGGACTAGCGGGAAGCACAGATACGCAGTATTTT